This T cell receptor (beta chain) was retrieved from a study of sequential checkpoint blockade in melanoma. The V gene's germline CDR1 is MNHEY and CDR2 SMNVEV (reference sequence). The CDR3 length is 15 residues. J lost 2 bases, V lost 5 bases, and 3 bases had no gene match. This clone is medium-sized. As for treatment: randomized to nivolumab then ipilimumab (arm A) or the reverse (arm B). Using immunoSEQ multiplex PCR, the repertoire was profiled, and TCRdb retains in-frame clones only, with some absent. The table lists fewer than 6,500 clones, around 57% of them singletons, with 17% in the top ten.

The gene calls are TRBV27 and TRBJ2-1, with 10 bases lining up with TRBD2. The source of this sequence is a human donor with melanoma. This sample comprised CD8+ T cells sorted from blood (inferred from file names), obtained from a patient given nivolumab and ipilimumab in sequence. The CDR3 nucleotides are TGTGCCAGCAGTCAAACTAGCGGGGCCTACAATGAGCAGTTCTTC. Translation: CASSQTSGAYNEQFF.